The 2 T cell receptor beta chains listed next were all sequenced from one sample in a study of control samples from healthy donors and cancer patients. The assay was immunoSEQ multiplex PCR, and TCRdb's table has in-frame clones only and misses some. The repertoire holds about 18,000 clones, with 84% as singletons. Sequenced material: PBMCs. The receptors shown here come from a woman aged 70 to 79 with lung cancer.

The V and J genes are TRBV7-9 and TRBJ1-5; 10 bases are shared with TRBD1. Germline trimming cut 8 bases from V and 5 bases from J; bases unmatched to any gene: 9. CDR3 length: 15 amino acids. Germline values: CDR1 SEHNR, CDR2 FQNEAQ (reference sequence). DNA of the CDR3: TGTGCCAGCCAAGCCGGGACAGGGGCCTATCAGCCCCAGCATTTT. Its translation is CASQAGTGAYQPQHF.

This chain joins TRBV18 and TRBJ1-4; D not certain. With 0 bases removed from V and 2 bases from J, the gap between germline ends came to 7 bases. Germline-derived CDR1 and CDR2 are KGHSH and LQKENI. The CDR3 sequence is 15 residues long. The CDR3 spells CASSPPIPTNEKLFF. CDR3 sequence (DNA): TGTGCCAGCTCACCACCGATCCCGACTAATGAAAAACTGTTTTTT.